Listed below are T cell receptor beta chains from one sample, sequenced in a study of T cells in Graves' hyperthyroidism and ophthalmopathy. TCRdb reanalysed the multiplex PCR reads using MiXCR and keeps one entry per CDR3 protein. Found here are a few hundred thousand distinct CDR3 sequences, 13% to 15% of them singletons; the top ten hold roughly 15%. Input material: blood. These receptors were taken from a woman aged 35 to 49 with Graves' hyperthyroidism that later progressed to Graves' ophthalmopathy. Both conserved end residues are part of each CDR3. D genes are given only for firm matches. Not all rows give a size; the values are once, few, many and, for expanded clones, a class.

size,V,J,D,CDR3,DNA
many,TRBV12-3/TRBV12-4,TRBJ2-1,.,CASSSRQAPSEQFF,TGTGCCAGCAGTTCCCGACAGGCCCCTAGTGAGCAGTTCTTC
many,TRBV6-2/TRBV6-3,TRBJ2-4,TRBD2,CASALAGENIQYF,TGTGCCAGCGCCCTAGCGGGAGAAAACATTCAGTACTTC
many,TRBV7-2,TRBJ1-5,.,CASGAAPNQPQHF,TGTGCCAGCGGGGCCGCCCCTAATCAGCCCCAGCATTTT
few,TRBV28,TRBJ1-2,.,CASSVQVEGGTF,TGTGCCAGCAGTGTTCAGGTGGAGGGAGGCACCTTC
.,TRBV6-6,TRBJ2-1,.,CASSYPTAPSYNEQFF,TGTGCCAGCAGTTACCCAACTGCACCCTCCTACAATGAGCAGTTCTTC
.,TRBV15,TRBJ1-2,.,CATSRDYGDYGYTF,TGTGCCACCAGCAGAGATTACGGGGATTATGGCTACACCTTC
.,TRBV6-1,TRBJ2-2,TRBD1,CASSTDRGRTGELFF,TGTGCCAGCAGTACGGACAGGGGGAGAACCGGGGAGCTGTTTTTT
many,TRBV10-2,TRBJ1-4,.,CASSESWQPNEKLFF,TGCGCCAGCAGTGAGTCGTGGCAGCCGAATGAAAAACTGTTTTTT
many,TRBV20-1,TRBJ1-2,.,CSARIVGYGYTF,TGCAGTGCCAGGATAGTGGGCTATGGCTACACCTTC
few,TRBV7-6,TRBJ1-1,TRBD1,CASSLALDRGQGAFF,TGTGCCAGCAGCTTAGCGCTGGACAGGGGGCAAGGAGCTTTCTTT
many,TRBV28,TRBJ2-3,.,CASSFSAGYSTDTQYF,TGTGCCAGCAGTTTCTCTGCGGGCTATAGCACAGATACGCAGTATTTT
many,TRBV7-8,TRBJ2-1,.,CASSLGRAGASYNEQFF,TGTGCCAGCAGCTTAGGTCGTGCGGGCGCCTCCTACAATGAGCAGTTCTTC
many,TRBV30,TRBJ2-1,.,CAWTGMGINEQFF,TGTGCCTGGACTGGGATGGGAATAAATGAGCAGTTCTTC
many,TRBV30,TRBJ1-2,.,CAWSPTGTGLYGYTF,TGTGCCTGGAGTCCCACCGGGACGGGCTTGTATGGCTACACCTTC
.,TRBV6-1,TRBJ1-2,.,CASSESGGGYDYGYTF,TGTGCCAGCAGTGAGAGTGGGGGTGGATATGACTATGGCTACACCTTC
.,TRBV11-2,TRBJ2-7,.,CASSLDGGYTYEQYF,TGTGCCAGCAGCTTAGATGGGGGGTACACCTACGAGCAGTACTTC
many,TRBV12-3/TRBV12-4,TRBJ2-1,TRBD2,CASRGLGSYNEQFF,TGTGCCAGCAGGGGACTAGGCTCCTACAATGAGCAGTTCTTC
many,TRBV29-1,TRBJ2-7,.,CSVVSGSYEQYF,TGCAGCGTTGTTTCCGGGAGCTACGAGCAGTACTTC
few,TRBV20-1,TRBJ2-7,.,CSARTMGGLAPYEQYF,TGCAGTGCTAGAACCATGGGAGGTCTAGCGCCGTACGAGCAGTACTTC
many,TRBV27,TRBJ2-3,TRBD1,CASSFRTGVTDTQYF,TGTGCCAGCAGTTTCCGGACAGGGGTCACAGATACGCAGTATTTT
many,TRBV7-8,TRBJ2-1,.,CASRPYPNREQFF,TGTGCCAGCAGACCCTATCCAAATCGTGAGCAGTTCTTC
many,TRBV28,TRBJ2-4,TRBD1,CASSLWGQGATAKNIQYF,TGTGCCAGCAGTTTATGGGGACAGGGGGCGACGGCCAAAAACATTCAGTACTTC
many,TRBV5-1,TRBJ2-1,.,CASSLLPGPYNEQFF,TGCGCCAGCAGCTTGTTGCCGGGTCCCTACAATGAGCAGTTCTTC
many,TRBV10-3,TRBJ2-3,TRBD2,CAIRRGLASSTDTQYF,TGTGCCATCAGGAGGGGACTAGCTTCTAGCACAGATACGCAGTATTTT
once,TRBV7-9,TRBJ2-3,TRBD2,CASSSRGGLAGVGTDTQYF,TGTGCCAGCAGCTCAAGGGGGGGACTAGCGGGAGTTGGCACAGATACGCAGTATTTT
many,TRBV18,TRBJ2-5,.,CASSPSYPSKQETQYF,TGTGCCAGCTCACCATCTTATCCGTCTAAGCAAGAGACCCAGTACTTC
many,TRBV28,TRBJ2-5,.,CASRTPTGSKETQYF,TGTGCCAGCAGGACTCCGACAGGATCTAAGGAGACCCAGTACTTC
many,TRBV20-1,TRBJ1-2,.,CSASLQRYGYTF,TGCAGTGCTAGTTTACAGAGATATGGCTACACCTTC
few,TRBV27,TRBJ1-2,.,CASSLVGSYGYTF,TGTGCCAGCAGTTTAGTAGGGAGCTATGGCTACACCTTC
many,TRBV27,TRBJ2-7,TRBD2,CASSPGLAPTYEQYF,TGTGCCAGCAGTCCGGGACTAGCGCCTACCTACGAGCAGTACTTC
many,TRBV15,TRBJ2-1,TRBD2,CATSRDWSPLAGARVDEQFF,TGTGCCACCAGCAGAGATTGGTCCCCCCTAGCGGGAGCTCGAGTAGATGAGCAGTTCTTC
many,TRBV9,TRBJ2-7,.,CASSSRDGHSYEQYF,TGTGCCAGCAGCTCCCGGGACGGGCACTCCTACGAGCAGTACTTC
.,TRBV9,TRBJ2-1,.,CASSVTVSSYNEQFF,TGTGCCAGCAGCGTAACGGTGAGCTCCTACAATGAGCAGTTCTTC
.,TRBV7-9,TRBJ1-1,TRBD1,CASSQRTGRTEAFF,TGTGCCAGCAGCCAACGGACAGGGCGCACTGAAGCTTTCTTT
many,TRBV2,TRBJ1-1,TRBD1,CASSGQGAITEAFF,TGTGCCAGCAGTGGGCAGGGGGCAATCACTGAAGCTTTCTTT